This entry lists 10 T cell receptor beta chains sequenced from one sample in a study of T cells after yellow fever vaccination. TCRdb recomputed calls from the 5' RACE reads with MiXCR, one row per CDR3 protein. Among hundreds of thousands of distinct CDR3 sequences listed, more than 8.5% were seen once. Material: PBMCs, obtained on the day of the first yellow fever vaccination. Source of these receptors: a man between 18 and 35 years old who received the YFV17D yellow fever vaccine.

The sample holds a few counts of this clonotype. The gene calls are TRBV5-1 and TRBJ2-1; 10 bases match TRBD2. The CDR3 spans 20 residues. With V trimmed by 4 bases and J by 0 bases, 16 bases remained unmatched. Germline CDR1 SGHRS, CDR2 YFSETQ. The CDR3 sequence is CASSPRKASGGPSSYNEQFF. In DNA, the CDR3 is TGCGCCAGCAGCCCGCGCAAGGCTAGCGGGGGCCCCAGCTCCTACAATGAGCAGTTCTTC.

This sequence joins TRBV12-3 or TRBV12-4 and TRBJ2-5, with D possibly being TRBD1 or TRBD2 (5 bases each). Trimming took 6 bases from V and 7 from J, leaving 18 bases between them. The CDR3 is 14 residues long. The CDR3 coding sequence is TGTGCCAGCAGACCAAGGGACCAAAGGGGGACCCAGTACTTC. As protein: CASRPRDQRGTQYF.

The V gene is TRBV5-1, the J gene TRBJ1-4; tentatively, D is TRBD1 (5 bases). Deletions cut 1 base from V and 2 bases from J, with 9 bases between. Germline V gene data show CDR1 as SGHRS and CDR2 as YFSETQ. This CDR3 region has 15 residues. DNA for the CDR3: TGCGCCAGCAGCTTGTATGGGGCCACTAATGAAAAACTGTTTTTT. Its translation is CASSLYGATNEKLFF. The full variable domain, with the rest looked up from reference TRBV5-1 and TRBJ1-4, is KAGVTQTPRYLIKTRGQQVTLSCSPISGHRSVSWYQQTPGQGLQFLFEYFSETQRNKGNFPGRFSGRQFSNSRSEMNVSTLELGDSALYLCASSLYGATNEKLFFGSGTQLSVL.

This clonotype was picked up a small number of times. This chain connects TRBV7-2 to TRBJ1-5; a weak D match, TRBD1 (5 bases). V dropped 3 bases and J dropped 4 bases, with 13 bases sitting between them. The CDR3 is made up of 15 amino acids. CDR1 SGHTA and CDR2 FQGNSA come from the germline V gene. CDR3 nucleotides: TGTGCCAGCAGCTTGATTGGGGACGGAAATCAGCCCCAGCATTTT. Amino acids: CASSLIGDGNQPQHF.

The genes are TRBV7-2 and TRBJ2-7, with 7 bases lining up with TRBD1. The CDR3 contains 14 residues. Germline-derived CDR1 and CDR2 are SGHTA and FQGNSA. V was clipped by 5 bases and J by 0 bases; unmatched bases: 4. The CDR3 bases are TGTGCCAGCAGCAGGGGACAGAGCTCCTACGAGCAGTACGTC. Translation gives CASSRGQSSYEQYV.

The chain has TRBV20-1 and TRBJ1-1; 11 bases are a match to TRBD1. Trimming removed 3 bases from V and 1 base from J; junction bases left unmatched: 4. The CDR3 length is 15 residues. The germline CDR1 and CDR2 sequences are DFQATT and SNEGSKA (reference sequence). In DNA, the CDR3 is TGCAGTGCTAGGGGACAGGGGGGGAGGAACACTGAAGCTTTCTTT. Its translation: CSARGQGGRNTEAFF.

In the case of this clonotype: The junction does not match germline at one end; this may be a read error. V and J are TRBV7-8 and TRBJ2-3, with 16 bases lining up with TRBD2. Germline V gene data show CDR1 as SGHVS and CDR2 as FQNEAQ. The CDR3 covers 17 residues. In DNA, the CDR3 is TGTGTCAGCAGCTCGGGACTAGCGGGGGGGGGCACAGATACGCAGTATTTT. This sequence encodes CVSSSGLAGGGTDTQYF.

V is TRBV12-3 or TRBV12-4 and J is TRBJ1-2, with D possibly being TRBD1 (6 bases). The CDR3 runs to 16 residues. Trimming took off 6 bases at V and 4 bases at J, with 21 bases between the two ends. Here the CDR3 DNA reads TGTGCCAGCAGCCTGAGGTCGGACAGATTCCTCTATGGCTACACCTTC. Amino acids: CASSLRSDRFLYGYTF.

This clonotype appeared a few times. The CDR3 protein is CASSFASGGHNEQFF. The DNA for the CDR3 is TGCGCCAGCAGCTTCGCTAGCGGGGGCCACAATGAGCAGTTCTTC. This sequence joins TRBV5-1 and TRBJ2-1, with TRBD2 matching over 10 bases. This CDR3 is 15 amino acids long. The J segment lost 5 bases and the V segment lost 2 bases, leaving 4 bases of the junction unmatched. Germline V CDR1 and CDR2: SGHRS, YFSETQ.

The rearrangement joins TRBV4-3 to TRBJ2-3; TRBD1 aligns across 7 bases. Germline V lookup: CDR1 LGHNA, CDR2 YSLEER. The CDR3 has 16 amino acids. With V trimmed by 8 bases and J by 3 bases, 14 bases remained unmatched. CDR3 sequence (DNA): TGCGCCAGCGGACAGGAGGCAGGGCCGTTTACAGATACGCAGTATTTT. This codes for CASGQEAGPFTDTQYF.